A single T cell receptor (beta chain) is shown here with its context. Its matching antigen is unknown. Treatment: around 19 received Ad26.COV2.S at low or high dose, single or two shots; about 5 received placebo; per-sample allocation not given. Sampling was done on day 63 after the first vaccine or placebo injection. The CDR3 length is 14 residues. The germline gives CDR1 MNHEY, CDR2 SVGAGI. Trimming took 5 bases from V and 5 from J, leaving 14 bases between them. This record comes from a study of Ad26.COV2.S vaccination and SARS-CoV-2 variants. Study-level information: Intramuscular Ad26.COV2.S doses were given once or twice, 56 days apart. Broader study findings: Breadth and depth estimates from TCRs may understate total T cell responses. Responses of spike-specific T cells (both CD8+ and CD4+) reportedly showed substantial breadth after vaccination.

TCRdb keeps only in-frame clones here, not all; method: immunoSEQ multiplex PCR. The sample has around 450,000 clones, roughly nine tenths seen once. The rearrangement joins TRBV6-5 to TRBJ2-3; D is possibly TRBD1 or TRBD2 (5 bases each). Sequencing used peripheral blood, obtained in a trial of Ad26.COV2.S vaccine versus placebo. The clonotype was recovered from a person between 18 and 60 years old who received the Ad26.COV2.S COVID-19 vaccine or a placebo. The CDR3 is CASSNIAGRDTQYF. The CDR3 DNA reads as TGTGCCAGCAGTAACATAGCAGGGAGAGATACGCAGTATTTT.